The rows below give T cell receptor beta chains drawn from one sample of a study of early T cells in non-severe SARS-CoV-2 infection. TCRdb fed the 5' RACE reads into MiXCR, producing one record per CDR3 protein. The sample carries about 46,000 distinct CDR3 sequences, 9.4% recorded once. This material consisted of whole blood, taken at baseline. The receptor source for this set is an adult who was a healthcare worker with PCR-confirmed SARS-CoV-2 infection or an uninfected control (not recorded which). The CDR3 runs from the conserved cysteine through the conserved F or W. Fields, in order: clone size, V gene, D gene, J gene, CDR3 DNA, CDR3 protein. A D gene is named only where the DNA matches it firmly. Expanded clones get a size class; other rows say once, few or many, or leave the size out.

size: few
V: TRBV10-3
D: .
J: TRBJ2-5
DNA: TGTGCCATCAGTGATAGCAGGGGATACTCCCAAGAGACCCAGTACTTC
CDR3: CAISDSRGYSQETQYF

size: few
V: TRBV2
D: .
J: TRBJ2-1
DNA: TGTGCCAGCAGTACAAGGGGGTACAATGAGCAGTTCTTC
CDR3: CASSTRGYNEQFF

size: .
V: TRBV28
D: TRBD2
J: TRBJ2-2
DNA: TGTGCCAGCAGCCCCGGACTAGCGGGAGGGTACACCGGGGAGCTGTTTTTT
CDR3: CASSPGLAGGYTGELFF

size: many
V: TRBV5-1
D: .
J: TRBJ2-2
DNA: TGCGCCAGCAGCTTGGGGGATACGCGATTTGGCGGGGAGCTGTTTTTT
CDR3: CASSLGDTRFGGELFF

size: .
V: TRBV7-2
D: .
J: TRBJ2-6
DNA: TGTGCCAGCAGCCCTGGGGCCAACGTCCTGACTTTC
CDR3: CASSPGANVLTF

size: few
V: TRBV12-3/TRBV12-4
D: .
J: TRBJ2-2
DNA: TGTGCCAGCAAAAACACCGAGGGTCAAGCCGGGGAGCTGTTTTTT
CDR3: CASKNTEGQAGELFF

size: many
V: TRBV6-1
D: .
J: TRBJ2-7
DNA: TGTGCCAGCTCCGAGGACTACTCCTACGAGCAGTACTTC
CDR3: CASSEDYSYEQYF

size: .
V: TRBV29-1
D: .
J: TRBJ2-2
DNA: TGCAGCGTAGGGGACACCGGGGAGCTGTTTTTT
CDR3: CSVGDTGELFF

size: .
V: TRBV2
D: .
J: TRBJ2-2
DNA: TGTGCCAGCAGTGTAGGGCAGGGAGGAAATACCGGGGAGCTGTTTTTT
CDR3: CASSVGQGGNTGELFF

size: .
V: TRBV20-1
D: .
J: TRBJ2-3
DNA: TGCAGTGCTATTACCCAGGGGACGCATACAGATACGCAGTATTTT
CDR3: CSAITQGTHTDTQYF

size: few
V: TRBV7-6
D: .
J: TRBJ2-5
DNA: TGTGCCAGCAGCTCGGGACCACAGGAGACCCAGTACTTC
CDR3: CASSSGPQETQYF

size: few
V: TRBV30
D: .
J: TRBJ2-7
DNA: TGTGCCAGTTATACACCGGGCTACTCCTACGAGCAGTACTTC
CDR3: CASYTPGYSYEQYF

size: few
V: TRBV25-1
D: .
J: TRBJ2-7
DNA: TGTGCCAGCAGTGTGAGCGCTAAACTACGGGGCGAGCAGTACTTC
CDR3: CASSVSAKLRGEQYF

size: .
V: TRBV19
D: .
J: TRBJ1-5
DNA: TGTGCCAGTAGTCAGACAGCTAGCAATCAGCCCCAGCATTTT
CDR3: CASSQTASNQPQHF

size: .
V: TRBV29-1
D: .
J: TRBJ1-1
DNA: TGCAGCGTCCAGAATAGGAACACTGAAGCTTTCTTT
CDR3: CSVQNRNTEAFF

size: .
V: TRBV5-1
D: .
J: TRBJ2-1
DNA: TGCGCCAGCAGCTCCCAGGGAGTAGGATGGGAGCAGTTCTTC
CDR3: CASSSQGVGWEQFF

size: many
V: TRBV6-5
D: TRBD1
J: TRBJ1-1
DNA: TGTGCCAGCAGTAGGACAGGGGTTTACACTGAAGCTTTCTTT
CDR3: CASSRTGVYTEAFF

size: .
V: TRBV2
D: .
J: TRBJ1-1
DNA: TGTGCCAGCAGTCCTGCCGACGAAATGGAAGCTTTCTTT
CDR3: CASSPADEMEAFF

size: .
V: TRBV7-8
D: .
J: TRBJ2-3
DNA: TGTGCCAGCAGCTTAGCGGAAAAAGATACGCAGTATTTT
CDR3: CASSLAEKDTQYF

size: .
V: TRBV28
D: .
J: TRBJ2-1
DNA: TGTGCCAGCAGTTATACAGAGACTAGTGGTCGGTTCTTC
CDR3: CASSYTETSGRFF

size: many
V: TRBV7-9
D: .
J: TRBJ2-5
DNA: TGTGCCAGCAGCTTTAGAGCGGAAGAGACCCAGTACTTC
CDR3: CASSFRAEETQYF

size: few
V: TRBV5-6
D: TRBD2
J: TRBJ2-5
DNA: TGTGCCAGCAGCTTGGGGCTAGCGGGAGGTGAGACCCAGTACTTC
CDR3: CASSLGLAGGETQYF

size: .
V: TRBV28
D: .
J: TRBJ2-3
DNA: TGTGCCAGCGTCTCTGCCCACGACGATACGCAGTATTTT
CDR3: CASVSAHDDTQYF

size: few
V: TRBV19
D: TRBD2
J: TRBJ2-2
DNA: TGTGCCACGGGAGGGACGAACACCGGGGAGCTGTTTTTT
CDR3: CATGGTNTGELFF

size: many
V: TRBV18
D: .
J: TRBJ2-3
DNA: TGTGCCAGCTCACCAGGTACCGAAGATACGCAGTATTTT
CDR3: CASSPGTEDTQYF

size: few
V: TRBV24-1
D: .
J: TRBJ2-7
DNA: TGTGCCACCAGTGATCCCTCTACCTACGAGCAGTACTTC
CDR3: CATSDPSTYEQYF

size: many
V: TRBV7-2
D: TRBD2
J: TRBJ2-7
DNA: TGTGCCAGCGGCGATAGCGGGGTGATCTACGAGCAGTACTTC
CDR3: CASGDSGVIYEQYF

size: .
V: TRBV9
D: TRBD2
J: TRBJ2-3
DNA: TGTGCCAGCAGCGGTGGACTAGCGGGGGGAAGCACAGATACGCAGTATTTT
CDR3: CASSGGLAGGSTDTQYF

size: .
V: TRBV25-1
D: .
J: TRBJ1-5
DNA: TGTGCCAGCGGATGGGGGAATCAGCCCCAGCATTTT
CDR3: CASGWGNQPQHF

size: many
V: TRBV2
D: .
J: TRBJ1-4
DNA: TGTGCCAGCAACGAACAGGAAGACGAAAAACTGTTTTTT
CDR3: CASNEQEDEKLFF

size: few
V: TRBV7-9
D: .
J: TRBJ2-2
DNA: TGTGCCAGCAGCTTAGCCTCCGGGTTTGGCGGGGAGCTGTTTTTT
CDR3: CASSLASGFGGELFF

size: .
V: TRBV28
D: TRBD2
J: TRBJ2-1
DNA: TGTGCCAGCAGTTTAAGGACCGGGACTAGCTTGGATGAGCAGTTCTTC
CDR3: CASSLRTGTSLDEQFF

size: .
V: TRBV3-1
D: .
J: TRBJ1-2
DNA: TGTGCCAGCAGCCAAGAGCCGGCATTCAACTATGGCTACACCTTC
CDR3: CASSQEPAFNYGYTF

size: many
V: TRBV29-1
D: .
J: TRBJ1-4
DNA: TGCAGCGTTGTCCGGGATGGGGAAAAACTGTTTTTT
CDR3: CSVVRDGEKLFF

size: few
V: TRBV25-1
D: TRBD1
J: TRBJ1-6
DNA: TGTGCCAGCAGGGGACAGGGCCGTTATTCACCCCTCCACTTT
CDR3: CASRGQGRYSPLHF

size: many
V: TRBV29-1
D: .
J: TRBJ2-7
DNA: TGCAGCGTCGGGGCCAGTACCTACGAGCAGTACTTC
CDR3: CSVGASTYEQYF

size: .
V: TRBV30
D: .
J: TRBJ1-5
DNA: TGTGCCTGGAGTGTCGGTGGAAATCAGCCCCAGCATTTT
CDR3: CAWSVGGNQPQHF

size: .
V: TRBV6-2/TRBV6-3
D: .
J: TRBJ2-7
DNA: TGTGCCAGCAGACCCCGGGACTCGATCTACGAGCAGTACTTC
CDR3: CASRPRDSIYEQYF

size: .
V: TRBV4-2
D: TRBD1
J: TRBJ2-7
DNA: TGTGCCAGCAGCCTCCGGGGACAGGGGGTCCACGAGCAGTACTTC
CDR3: CASSLRGQGVHEQYF

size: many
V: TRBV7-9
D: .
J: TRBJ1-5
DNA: TGTGCCAGCAGCTTACGGGTGGGCAATCAGCCCCAGCATTTT
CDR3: CASSLRVGNQPQHF

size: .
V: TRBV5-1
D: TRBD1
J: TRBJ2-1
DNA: TGCGCCAGCAGCTTGGGAGGGACAGGGATCAATGAGCAGTTCTTC
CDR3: CASSLGGTGINEQFF

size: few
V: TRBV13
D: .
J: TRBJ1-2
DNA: TGTGCCAGCAGCGCAGAAAACTATGGCTACACCTTC
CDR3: CASSAENYGYTF

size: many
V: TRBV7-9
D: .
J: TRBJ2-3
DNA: TGTGCCAGCAGAACCTCTAGCGCCGATACGCAGTATTTT
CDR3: CASRTSSADTQYF

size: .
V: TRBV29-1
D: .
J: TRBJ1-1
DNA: TGCAGCGTAGCGGGGTTTGGAGGGTCTGAAGCTTTCTTT
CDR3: CSVAGFGGSEAFF

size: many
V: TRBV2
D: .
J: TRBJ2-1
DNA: TGTGCCAGCACCGGGGATCTGGACCATGAGCAGTTCTTC
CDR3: CASTGDLDHEQFF

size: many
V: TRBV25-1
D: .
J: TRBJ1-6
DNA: TGTGCCAGCAGTGAACCCAAAACGGGGAATAATTCACCCCTCCACTTT
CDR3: CASSEPKTGNNSPLHF

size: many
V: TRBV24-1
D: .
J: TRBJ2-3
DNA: TGTGCCACCAGTGATCCTCGAACAGCAGCGGATACGCAGTATTTT
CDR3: CATSDPRTAADTQYF

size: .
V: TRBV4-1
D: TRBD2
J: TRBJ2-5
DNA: TGCGCCAGCAGCCGAACTAGCGGCCAAGAGACCCAGTACTTC
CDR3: CASSRTSGQETQYF

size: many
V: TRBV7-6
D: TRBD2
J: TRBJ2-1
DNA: TGTGCCAGCAGTTTTAGCGGGGGGTCTAACAATGAGCAGTTCTTC
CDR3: CASSFSGGSNNEQFF

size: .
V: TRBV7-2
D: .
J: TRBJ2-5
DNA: TGTGCCAGCAGCTTAGCCGTCGGGGAAAAGACCCAGTACTTC
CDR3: CASSLAVGEKTQYF

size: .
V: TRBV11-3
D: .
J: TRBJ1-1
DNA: TGTGCCAGCAGCTCCGGAGGGGGCACTGAAGCTTTCTTT
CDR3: CASSSGGGTEAFF

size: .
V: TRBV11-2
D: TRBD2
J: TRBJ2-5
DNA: TGTGCCAGCAGCTCTGGACTAGCGGGGTACCAAGAGACCCAGTACTTC
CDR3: CASSSGLAGYQETQYF

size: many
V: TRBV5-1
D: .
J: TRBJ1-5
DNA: TGCGCCAGCAGCTTGCAGGGACTAAGCAATCAGCCCCAGCATTTT
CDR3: CASSLQGLSNQPQHF

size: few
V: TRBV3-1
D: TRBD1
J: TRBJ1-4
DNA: TGTGCCAGCAGCCAAGACTACCCCTTTGGGAGGGGGCGAGGAGAAAAACTGTTTTTT
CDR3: CASSQDYPFGRGRGEKLFF